A single sample gave rise to the 2 T cell receptor beta chains below, sequenced in a study of blood T cell repertoires in COVID-19. This table comes from immunoSEQ multiplex PCR, and its TCRdb copy is limited to in-frame clones, with some not included. The sample includes tens of thousands of clones, roughly 89% of them seen just once. The material sequenced was peripheral blood. Every receptor here comes from a man aged 55 to 70 with active COVID-19.

The chain has TRBV5-5 and TRBJ2-3, with TRBD2 matching 8 bases. This CDR3 contains 17 residues. Germline assignment: CDR1 SGHKS and CDR2 YYEKEE (reference sequence). The J segment lost 7 bases and the V segment lost 0 bases, leaving 13 bases of the junction unmatched. The CDR3 sequence is CASSLAPTSGPLYTQYF. Here the CDR3 DNA reads TGTGCCAGCAGCTTGGCCCCTACTAGCGGTCCTCTATATACGCAGTATTTT.

The rearrangement joins TRBV7-8 to TRBJ2-1; D might be TRBD2 (7 bases). The CDR3 is made up of 17 amino acids. Germline-derived CDR1 and CDR2 are SGHVS and FQNEAQ. Trimming shortened V by 5 bases and J by 1 base, and 18 bases separated the two germline ends. The CDR3 DNA is TGTGCCAGCAGCCCGAAGGGGGGGGCAAGGTCCTACAATGAGCAGTTCTTC. Protein product: CASSPKGGARSYNEQFF.